The sequence of this T cell receptor (beta chain) was determined in a study of blood T cell repertoires in COVID-19. Looking at the study overall: In each case, the material was cDNA or gDNA derived from T cells, B-cell-depleted T cells, or PBMCs.

This clone was recorded once. Assignment of participants to cohorts was predicated upon participant-reported clinical history. Recovered participants had two consecutive negative NP/OP PCR tests, healthcare professional clearance, or symptom resolution. The CDR3 consists of 14 residues. The V and J ends lost 5 bases and 4 bases, in that order; junction bases with no gene match: 7. Germline V gene lookup returns CDR1 SGHAT and CDR2 FQNNGV. Method: immunoSEQ multiplex PCR; TCRdb's copy keeps in-frame clones and lacks some. Of around 430,000 clones in the sample, 85% to 90% were seen once. This TCR derives from a woman aged 50 to 65 who had recovered from COVID-19. The sequencing input was PBMCs or T cells enriched from blood (not recorded which). The chain couples TRBV11-2 to TRBJ1-2; 7 bases are a match to TRBD1. As DNA, the CDR3 is TGTGCCAGCAGCGGAACCGGGACAGCCTATGGCTACACCTTC. Protein sequence: CASSGTGTAYGYTF.